This record looks at one T cell receptor (beta chain) sequence and its context. No antigen is known for it. An even split of each subset's genomic DNA across several immunoSEQ plates was performed. Produced via immunoSEQ multiplex PCR; TCRdb's table is partial and in-frame only. This table holds roughly 1,800,000 clones, roughly 94% found once. This specimen belongs to a study of shared clonotypes between healthy human individuals. In the study overall: Every donor yielded three CD4 naive, three CD4 memory, two CD8 naive and one CD8 memory plate.

Terminally differentiated effector memory CD45RA+ cells were left out of the naive CD8 fraction, which was CD45RO-negative and positively selected for CCR7. Among the donors, all were Caucasian adults who lived in Nashville, Tennessee. Study-level results: In contrast to clonotypes shared by all four donors, non-shared clonotypes had lower generation probabilities.

Germline V gene sequence: CDR1 ENHRY, CDR2 SYGVKD. The V end lost 2 bases, the J end lost 8 bases, and 7 bases lay between the germline ends. This CDR3 is built from 12 residues. Material for sequencing was naive CD8+ T cells sorted from blood. The clonotype comes from a man aged 18-30 years in good health. The chain has TRBV10-3 and TRBJ2-1, with D perhaps matching TRBD2 (5 bases). CDR3 DNA sequence: TGTGCCATCAGTGAGGCCGGGGATGAGCAGTTCTTC. Its translation: CAISEAGDEQFF.